This is a list of T cell receptor beta chains from one sample in a study of human T cells and chemical hapten exposure. TCRdb reprocessed the RACE reads with MiXCR, giving one entry per CDR3 protein. The sample records about 40,000 distinct CDR3 sequences, 8% to 11% being singletons. Sequenced here: whole blood, sampled in connection with sensitization to the hapten diphenylcyclopropenone (DPC). These receptors originate from a man in his thirties or forties with alopecia areata. Some clones in this sample may be carry-over from other donors' samples. Each CDR3 is given with its conserved first and last residue. D genes are given only for firm matches. Size is omitted from some rows. Given values are once, few, many or a class for expanded clones.

d_gene | j_gene | v_gene | abundance | CDR3aa | CDR3nt
NA | TRBJ2-3 | TRBV28 | many | CASSLLGISTDTQYF | TGTGCCAGCAGTTTACTAGGGATAAGCACAGATACGCAGTATTTT
NA | TRBJ1-4 | TRBV11-2 | many | CASSLQPGEKLFF | TGTGCCAGCAGCTTACAGCCGGGTGAAAAACTGTTTTTT
NA | TRBJ1-2 | TRBV5-1 | many | CASSLEGSVLGQTSDGYTF | TGCGCCAGCAGCTTGGAAGGTAGTGTATTAGGACAGACGTCCGATGGCTACACCTTC
TRBD2 | TRBJ2-5 | TRBV24-1 | NA | CATSDSGLAKTQYF | TGTGCCACCAGTGATTCGGGACTAGCGAAGACCCAGTACTTC
TRBD2 | TRBJ2-2 | TRBV7-3 | NA | CASSAAGTSRTGELFF | TGTGCCAGCAGCGCCGCCGGGACTAGCCGGACCGGGGAGCTGTTTTTT
NA | TRBJ2-3 | TRBV6-2/TRBV6-3 | many | CASRQTTDTQYF | TGTGCCAGCAGGCAGACCACAGATACGCAGTATTTT
NA | TRBJ2-5 | TRBV6-2/TRBV6-3 | NA | CASSYVSETQYF | TGTGCCAGCAGTTACGTCTCGGAGACCCAGTACTTC
NA | TRBJ2-1 | TRBV7-8 | few | CASSLIQGITYNEQFF | TGTGCCAGCAGTCTAATACAGGGTATTACCTACAATGAGCAGTTCTTC
NA | TRBJ1-3 | TRBV29-1 | few | CSVRVNVRGNTIYF | TGCAGCGTCCGCGTGAACGTGAGGGGAAACACCATATATTTT
TRBD2 | TRBJ2-1 | TRBV7-3 | many | CASSLYPSGILYEQFF | TGTGCCAGCAGCTTATACCCTAGCGGGATTTTATATGAGCAGTTCTTC
TRBD2 | TRBJ2-1 | TRBV7-3 | few | CASSKSGDYNEQFF | TGTGCCAGCAGCAAGAGCGGGGACTACAATGAGCAGTTCTTC
TRBD2 | TRBJ2-1 | TRBV7-2 | many | CASSSSSRTSGYNEQFF | TGTGCCAGCAGCTCCTCCTCGAGGACTAGCGGTTACAATGAGCAGTTCTTC
NA | TRBJ2-4 | TRBV10-1 | NA | CASSEWLENIQYF | TGCGCCAGCAGTGAGTGGTTGGAAAACATTCAGTACTTC
NA | TRBJ1-5 | TRBV19 | few | CASSPRPIGSNQPQHF | TGTGCCAGTAGTCCTAGACCCATAGGGAGCAATCAGCCCCAGCATTTT
NA | TRBJ2-3 | TRBV20-1 | NA | CSGADSTDTQYF | TGCAGTGGAGCGGATAGCACAGATACGCAGTATTTT
NA | TRBJ2-3 | TRBV24-1 | many | CATSEAGTPSTDTQYF | TGTGCCACCAGTGAAGCCGGGACCCCTAGCACAGATACGCAGTATTTT
TRBD2 | TRBJ2-5 | TRBV29-1 | few | CSVEIAGGTETQYF | TGCAGCGTTGAGATAGCGGGAGGGACGGAGACCCAGTACTTC
NA | TRBJ1-2 | TRBV7-9 | NA | CASSPLVRGDYGYTF | TGTGCCAGCAGCCCCTTAGTACGGGGAGACTATGGCTACACCTTC
TRBD1 | TRBJ2-5 | TRBV29-1 | few | CSVRDRETQYF | TGCAGCGTCCGGGACAGAGAGACCCAGTACTTC
TRBD1 | TRBJ2-2 | TRBV2 | many | CASKSRGLGGELFF | TGTGCCAGCAAATCCAGGGGGCTGGGCGGGGAGCTGTTTTTT
NA | TRBJ2-3 | TRBV10-3 | NA | CAISESGGTDTQYF | TGTGCCATCAGTGAGTCTGGGGGGACAGATACGCAGTATTTT
NA | TRBJ2-3 | TRBV5-4 | NA | CASSFPLANTDTQYF | TGTGCCAGCAGCTTCCCCCTAGCGAACACAGATACGCAGTATTTT